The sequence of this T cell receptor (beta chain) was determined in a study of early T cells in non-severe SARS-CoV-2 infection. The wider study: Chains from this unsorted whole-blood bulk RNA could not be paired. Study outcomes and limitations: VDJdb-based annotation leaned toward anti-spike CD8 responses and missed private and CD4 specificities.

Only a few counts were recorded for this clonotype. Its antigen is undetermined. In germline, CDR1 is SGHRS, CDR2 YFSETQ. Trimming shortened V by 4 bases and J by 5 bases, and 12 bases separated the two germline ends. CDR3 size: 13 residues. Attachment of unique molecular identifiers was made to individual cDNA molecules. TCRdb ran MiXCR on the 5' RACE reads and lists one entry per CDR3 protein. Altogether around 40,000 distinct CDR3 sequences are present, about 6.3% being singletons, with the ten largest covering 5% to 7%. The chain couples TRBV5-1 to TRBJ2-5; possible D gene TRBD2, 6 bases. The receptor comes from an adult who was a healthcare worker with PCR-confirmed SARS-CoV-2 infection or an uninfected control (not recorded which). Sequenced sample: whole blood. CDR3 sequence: CASSGEARETQYF. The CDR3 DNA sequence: TGCGCCAGCAGCGGGGAGGCGAGGGAGACCCAGTACTTC.